This is a list of T cell receptor beta chains from one sample in a study of cytomegalovirus exposure and HLA in healthy donors. Sequenced by immunoSEQ multiplex PCR; TCRdb stores in-frame clones only, minus some. This sample yields 180,000 or so clones, of which 76% are seen a single time; 1.5% to 2% belongs to the top ten. The specimen was PBMCs. These receptors came from a man younger than 35 in good health and CMV-seronegative. The CDR3 runs from the conserved cysteine through the conserved F or W. D genes are given only for firm matches. Clone size is shown for a subset of rows, as once, few, many or a class of expanded clone.

j_gene: TRBJ2-5; abundance: NA; d_gene: TRBD1; v_gene: TRBV10-3; CDR3nt: TGTGCCATCAGTGAGGGACAGGATCGTCAAGAGACCCAGTACTTC; CDR3aa: CAISEGQDRQETQYF
j_gene: TRBJ2-7; abundance: NA; d_gene: TRBD2; v_gene: TRBV27; CDR3nt: TGTGCCAGCAGTTTAAGAGGGAGGGCCTATTCAGAAGAGCAGTACTTC; CDR3aa: CASSLRGRAYSEEQYF
j_gene: TRBJ2-1; abundance: few; d_gene: TRBD2; v_gene: TRBV11-2; CDR3nt: TGTGCCAGCAGCCCCCCGGGACTAGCGGGACATAGCTCCTACAATGAGCAGTTCTTC; CDR3aa: CASSPPGLAGHSSYNEQFF
j_gene: TRBJ2-3; abundance: NA; d_gene: NA; v_gene: TRBV27; CDR3nt: TGTGCCAGCAGCCATACTAGGACTATTCCAGATACGCAGTATTTT; CDR3aa: CASSHTRTIPDTQYF
j_gene: TRBJ2-3; abundance: NA; d_gene: NA; v_gene: TRBV30; CDR3nt: TGTGCCTGGAGCGATCGACTACCCATGAGCACAGATACGCAGTATTTT; CDR3aa: CAWSDRLPMSTDTQYF
j_gene: TRBJ1-5; abundance: NA; d_gene: NA; v_gene: TRBV6-6; CDR3nt: TGTGCCAGCAGACCCGGGACTTCGGACGGCCAGCCCCAGCATTTT; CDR3aa: CASRPGTSDGQPQHF
j_gene: TRBJ2-1; abundance: NA; d_gene: TRBD2; v_gene: TRBV30; CDR3nt: TGTGCCTGGACAAGCGGGACTAGCGGTTACAATGAGCAGTTCTTC; CDR3aa: CAWTSGTSGYNEQFF
j_gene: TRBJ1-6; abundance: NA; d_gene: TRBD1; v_gene: TRBV5-1; CDR3nt: TGCGCCAGCAGTCCCGGGACAGGGCGGTCACCCCTCCACTTT; CDR3aa: CASSPGTGRSPLHF
j_gene: TRBJ1-5; abundance: NA; d_gene: TRBD1; v_gene: TRBV28; CDR3nt: TGTGCCAGCAGTTGGGGACAGATTAGCAATCAGCCCCAGCATTTT; CDR3aa: CASSWGQISNQPQHF
j_gene: TRBJ2-7; abundance: NA; d_gene: TRBD1; v_gene: TRBV9; CDR3nt: TGTGCCAGCAGCCAGGGGACAGGGGAGTTTTACGAGCAGTACTTC; CDR3aa: CASSQGTGEFYEQYF
j_gene: TRBJ2-2; abundance: few; d_gene: TRBD1; v_gene: TRBV9; CDR3nt: TGTGCCAGCAGCGCAGGGACAGGGAACGTCAACACCGGGGAGCTGTTTTTT; CDR3aa: CASSAGTGNVNTGELFF
j_gene: TRBJ1-5; abundance: once; d_gene: TRBD1; v_gene: TRBV28; CDR3nt: TGTGCCTCCGTGCGGGACAGGGGGCATCAGCCCCAGCATTTT; CDR3aa: CASVRDRGHQPQHF
j_gene: TRBJ2-7; abundance: NA; d_gene: NA; v_gene: TRBV5-5; CDR3nt: TGTGCCAGCAGCTTGCGGAGGGATTCCTACGAGCAGTACTTC; CDR3aa: CASSLRRDSYEQYF
j_gene: TRBJ2-7; abundance: NA; d_gene: NA; v_gene: TRBV7-9; CDR3nt: TGTGCCAGCAGCTTAGCGTCGGGGGGCCCCGAAGGGCAGTACTTC; CDR3aa: CASSLASGGPEGQYF
j_gene: TRBJ2-3; abundance: NA; d_gene: TRBD2; v_gene: TRBV5-1; CDR3nt: TGCGCCAGCAGCTTCTTCCAGACTAGCGGGAGGCGGGTGGATACGCAGTATTTT; CDR3aa: CASSFFQTSGRRVDTQYF
j_gene: TRBJ2-7; abundance: NA; d_gene: NA; v_gene: TRBV9; CDR3nt: TGTGCCAGCAGCGTAGTGGCAGGGGGGGAGCAGTACTTC; CDR3aa: CASSVVAGGEQYF
j_gene: TRBJ2-7; abundance: once; d_gene: TRBD2; v_gene: TRBV6-5; CDR3nt: TGTGCCAGCAGGTCACTAGCGGGAGGAGGCGAGCAGTACTTC; CDR3aa: CASRSLAGGGEQYF
j_gene: TRBJ2-7; abundance: NA; d_gene: TRBD2; v_gene: TRBV5-5; CDR3nt: TGTGCCAGCAGCCTCACTAGCGCCTCCTACGAGCAGTACTTC; CDR3aa: CASSLTSASYEQYF
j_gene: TRBJ2-7; abundance: NA; d_gene: NA; v_gene: TRBV23-1; CDR3nt: TGCGCCAGCAGTCAATCTAGTAGGGGGTGGGGCCACGAGCAGTACTTC; CDR3aa: CASSQSSRGWGHEQYF
j_gene: TRBJ1-4; abundance: NA; d_gene: NA; v_gene: TRBV5-4; CDR3nt: TGTGCCAGCAGCTTGGGGCAGGGAGGGAATGAAAAACTGTTTTTT; CDR3aa: CASSLGQGGNEKLFF
j_gene: TRBJ2-2; abundance: NA; d_gene: NA; v_gene: TRBV28; CDR3nt: TGTGCCAGCAGCCCGAGCGGACGCAATACCGGGGAGCTGTTTTTT; CDR3aa: CASSPSGRNTGELFF
j_gene: TRBJ2-7; abundance: NA; d_gene: NA; v_gene: TRBV9; CDR3nt: TGTGCCAGCAGCGTAGGAGGGCAGGTCCACTCCTACGAGCAGTACTTC; CDR3aa: CASSVGGQVHSYEQYF
j_gene: TRBJ2-3; abundance: NA; d_gene: TRBD1; v_gene: TRBV11-2; CDR3nt: TGTGCCAGCAGCTTAGGGCCGACAGGGGCCCCAGATACGCAGTATTTT; CDR3aa: CASSLGPTGAPDTQYF
j_gene: TRBJ1-6; abundance: once; d_gene: TRBD1; v_gene: TRBV28; CDR3nt: TGTGCCAGCTACAGGGGGGCTAATAATTCACCCCTCCACTTT; CDR3aa: CASYRGANNSPLHF
j_gene: TRBJ2-1; abundance: NA; d_gene: NA; v_gene: TRBV15; CDR3nt: TGTGCCACCAGCAGAAGGAGCGGTGAGCAGTTCTTC; CDR3aa: CATSRRSGEQFF
j_gene: TRBJ2-3; abundance: NA; d_gene: NA; v_gene: TRBV4-1; CDR3nt: TGCGCCAGCAGCCAAGATGATATCGGGGTCACCCGAGATACGCAGTATTTT; CDR3aa: CASSQDDIGVTRDTQYF
j_gene: TRBJ2-5; abundance: NA; d_gene: NA; v_gene: TRBV19; CDR3nt: TGTGCCAGTAGCCCCGCACGAAGGGGATGGGAGACCCAGTACTTC; CDR3aa: CASSPARRGWETQYF
j_gene: TRBJ2-7; abundance: NA; d_gene: TRBD2; v_gene: TRBV5-1; CDR3nt: TGCGCCAGCAGCGAAGGGACTAGCGGGATCTACGAGCAGTACTTC; CDR3aa: CASSEGTSGIYEQYF
j_gene: TRBJ2-1; abundance: NA; d_gene: TRBD2; v_gene: TRBV9; CDR3nt: TGTGCCAGCAGCGGGAGACTAGCGGGGGTCTCCTACAATGAGCAGTTCTTC; CDR3aa: CASSGRLAGVSYNEQFF
j_gene: TRBJ2-7; abundance: NA; d_gene: NA; v_gene: TRBV5-4; CDR3nt: TGTGCCAGCAGCTTGGGAGGGGGGGTCTACGAGCAGTACTTC; CDR3aa: CASSLGGGVYEQYF
j_gene: TRBJ2-7; abundance: few; d_gene: TRBD1; v_gene: TRBV29-1; CDR3nt: TGCAGCGTTGAGGACAGGGGGTCCTACGAGCAGTACTTC; CDR3aa: CSVEDRGSYEQYF
j_gene: TRBJ2-7; abundance: NA; d_gene: TRBD1; v_gene: TRBV5-6; CDR3nt: TGTGCCAGCAGCTACCTGGGGGGACAGGGGTACGAGCAGTACTTC; CDR3aa: CASSYLGGQGYEQYF
j_gene: TRBJ1-2; abundance: NA; d_gene: TRBD1; v_gene: TRBV11-2; CDR3nt: TGTGCCAGCAGCCCAATTGCCAGGGACAGGGGCGGTAACTATGGCTACACCTTC; CDR3aa: CASSPIARDRGGNYGYTF
j_gene: TRBJ2-7; abundance: NA; d_gene: NA; v_gene: TRBV27; CDR3nt: TGTGCCAGCACCTCTAGAGTACCCCCCTACGAGCAGTACTTC; CDR3aa: CASTSRVPPYEQYF
j_gene: TRBJ2-7; abundance: NA; d_gene: TRBD2; v_gene: TRBV9; CDR3nt: TGTGCCAGCAGCGAGGGGGTAGCGGGAGGCATAGAGCAGTACTTC; CDR3aa: CASSEGVAGGIEQYF
j_gene: TRBJ1-5; abundance: once; d_gene: NA; v_gene: TRBV5-1; CDR3nt: TGCGCCAGCAGCTTGGTGGGGGGTAGCAATCAGCCCCAGCATTTT; CDR3aa: CASSLVGGSNQPQHF
j_gene: TRBJ2-1; abundance: few; d_gene: NA; v_gene: TRBV5-1; CDR3nt: TGCGCCAGCAGCCCCTGGGTGGGAGCTGAGCAGTTCTTC; CDR3aa: CASSPWVGAEQFF
j_gene: TRBJ1-1; abundance: once; d_gene: NA; v_gene: TRBV18; CDR3nt: TGTGCCAGCTCCCCAAGGGGCAGTGGAACTGAAGCTTTCTTT; CDR3aa: CASSPRGSGTEAFF
j_gene: TRBJ2-5; abundance: NA; d_gene: NA; v_gene: TRBV11-3; CDR3nt: TGTGCCAGCAGCTTAGAAATCGCGGGAGAGACCCAGTACTTC; CDR3aa: CASSLEIAGETQYF
j_gene: TRBJ2-5; abundance: NA; d_gene: NA; v_gene: TRBV9; CDR3nt: TGTGCCAGCAGCGTAAAAGGAGGAGAGACCCAGTACTTC; CDR3aa: CASSVKGGETQYF
j_gene: TRBJ2-7; abundance: NA; d_gene: NA; v_gene: TRBV5-6; CDR3nt: TGTGCCAGCAGCTGGCGGCGGCAAGCCTACGAGCAGTACTTC; CDR3aa: CASSWRRQAYEQYF
j_gene: TRBJ1-1; abundance: NA; d_gene: TRBD1; v_gene: TRBV19; CDR3nt: TGTGCCAGTAGGCGACAGGGGAAGAACACTGAAGCTTTCTTT; CDR3aa: CASRRQGKNTEAFF
j_gene: TRBJ2-4; abundance: NA; d_gene: NA; v_gene: TRBV15; CDR3nt: TGTGCCACCAGCCCGGGGTGGGGGGACATTCAGTACTTC; CDR3aa: CATSPGWGDIQYF
j_gene: TRBJ1-6; abundance: NA; d_gene: TRBD1; v_gene: TRBV6-1; CDR3nt: TGTGCCAGCAGTGAAAGGCAGGGGGCTTCACCCCTCCACTTT; CDR3aa: CASSERQGASPLHF
j_gene: TRBJ2-2; abundance: NA; d_gene: TRBD1; v_gene: TRBV28; CDR3nt: TGTGCCAGCAGCCGGACAGGAGGAGGTCCCGGGGAGCTGTTTTTT; CDR3aa: CASSRTGGGPGELFF
j_gene: TRBJ2-1; abundance: NA; d_gene: TRBD2; v_gene: TRBV19; CDR3nt: TGTGCCAGTAGTATTGGAGCGGGGGGCTTAGGTGAGCAGTTCTTC; CDR3aa: CASSIGAGGLGEQFF
j_gene: TRBJ1-6; abundance: NA; d_gene: TRBD1; v_gene: TRBV6-5; CDR3nt: TGTGCCAGCACGCGAGGGACAGTGAATTCACCCCTCCACTTT; CDR3aa: CASTRGTVNSPLHF
j_gene: TRBJ1-4; abundance: NA; d_gene: NA; v_gene: TRBV7-9; CDR3nt: TGTGCCAGCAGCCGTCCGACAATTGATGAAAAACTGTTTTTT; CDR3aa: CASSRPTIDEKLFF
j_gene: TRBJ1-1; abundance: NA; d_gene: NA; v_gene: TRBV6-5; CDR3nt: TGTGCCAGCAGTTACTCGTCAGGGGACACTGAAGCTTTCTTT; CDR3aa: CASSYSSGDTEAFF
j_gene: TRBJ1-1; abundance: NA; d_gene: NA; v_gene: TRBV7-9; CDR3nt: TGTGCCAGCAGCTTAGATTTCGGTGAAGCTTTCTTT; CDR3aa: CASSLDFGEAFF
j_gene: TRBJ2-7; abundance: NA; d_gene: TRBD1; v_gene: TRBV2; CDR3nt: TGTGCCAGCAGTGATTTAAGGGGGCGGAGCGAGCAGTACTTC; CDR3aa: CASSDLRGRSEQYF
j_gene: TRBJ1-2; abundance: few; d_gene: NA; v_gene: TRBV23-1; CDR3nt: TGCGCCAGCCCCGGTTCGCCCGGTAACTATGGCTACACCTTC; CDR3aa: CASPGSPGNYGYTF
j_gene: TRBJ2-7; abundance: NA; d_gene: NA; v_gene: TRBV28; CDR3nt: TGTGCCAGCAGTTTAGTGACAGGCAACTACGAGCAGTACTTC; CDR3aa: CASSLVTGNYEQYF
j_gene: TRBJ1-2; abundance: NA; d_gene: TRBD1; v_gene: TRBV5-1; CDR3nt: TGCGCCAGCAGCCCCGAGGGGACAGTTTTCTATGGCTACACCTTC; CDR3aa: CASSPEGTVFYGYTF
j_gene: TRBJ1-2; abundance: NA; d_gene: NA; v_gene: TRBV28; CDR3nt: TGTGCCACAATGCCCCCGGGGAACTATGGCTACACCTTC; CDR3aa: CATMPPGNYGYTF
j_gene: TRBJ2-5; abundance: NA; d_gene: NA; v_gene: TRBV9; CDR3nt: TGTGCCAGCAGCGTAGGGCCTGGAGTGGCCCTCCTTGGGACCCAGTACTTC; CDR3aa: CASSVGPGVALLGTQYF
j_gene: TRBJ2-3; abundance: few; d_gene: NA; v_gene: TRBV19; CDR3nt: TGTGCCAGTAGACGCCCCGGGACACCCCAACATACGCAGTATTTT; CDR3aa: CASRRPGTPQHTQYF